The next 3 T cell receptor beta chains were all read from a single sample in a study of shared clonotypes between healthy human individuals. Libraries were prepared by immunoSEQ multiplex PCR; TCRdb keeps only in-frame clonotypes and omits some of them. The sample holds roughly 1,800,000 clones, less than 95% seen once. CD45RO-negative, CCR7-positively selected cells formed the naive CD8 fraction, excluding terminally differentiated effector memory CD45RA+ cells. Sequenced material: naive CD8+ T cells sorted from blood. The source is a man in his late teens or twenties in good health.

Regarding this clone: Other nucleotide sequences from this sample produce the same CDR3. This chain uses TRBV29-1 with TRBJ1-1; D gene uncertain. The V and J ends lost 3 bases and 2 bases respectively, with 7 bases between them. The CDR3 sequence is 12 residues long. Germline-derived CDR1 and CDR2 are SQVTM and ANQGSEA. CDR3: CSVDWGNTEAFF. CDR3 in DNA: TGCAGCGTTGATTGGGGTAACACTGAAGCTTTCTTT.

V usage is TRBV9 and J usage is TRBJ1-2; D not certain. The CDR3 length is 13 residues. V lost 4 bases and J 8 bases, leaving 15 bases between the germline ends. Germline V lookup: CDR1 SGDLS, CDR2 YYNGEE. CDR3: CASSPSGQNGYTF. In DNA form, the CDR3 reads TGTGCCAGCAGCCCTTCCGGGCAGAACGGCTACACCTTC.

Comment on this clone: This same CDR3 is encoded by further DNA sequences in the sample. The chain joins TRBV27 to TRBJ1-1; no clear D gene. The CDR3 has 13 residues. With 4 bases removed from V and 3 bases from J, the gap between germline ends came to 9 bases. Germline V gene lookup returns CDR1 MNHEY and CDR2 SMNVEV (reference sequence). CDR3 sequence reads: CASSSLGDTEAFF. The CDR3 region has the DNA TGTGCCAGCAGTTCCCTCGGGGACACTGAAGCTTTCTTT.